This passage covers 25 T cell receptor beta chains from one sample sequenced in a study of cytomegalovirus exposure and HLA in healthy donors. Some clones are missing from TCRdb's copy, which holds only in-frame ones; the method was immunoSEQ multiplex PCR. Among some 250,000 clones, around 91% were seen once, and the ten largest hold 3% to 3.5%. The sequencing sample was made of PBMCs. These receptors originate from a woman aged 25 to 39 in good health and CMV-seronegative.

This clone showed up just a few times. This chain connects TRBV29-1 to TRBJ1-2; D gene ambiguous. The CDR3 runs to 12 residues. V was pared by 5 bases and J by 4 bases, with 11 bases between. Germline CDR1 reads SQVTM; CDR2 reads ANQGSEA. CDR3 residues: CSVHTDSYGYTF. The CDR3 bases are TGCAGCGTTCACACAGATTCCTATGGCTACACCTTC.

This clone was seen a few times. The J gene is TRBJ1-1, the V gene TRBV11-1; 8 bases fit TRBD1. V dropped 2 bases and J dropped 4; count of bases not matched to a gene: 12. The CDR3 runs 17 residues. Looked up from germline, CDR1 is SGHAT and CDR2 is FQDESV (reference sequence). This chain's CDR3 is CASSLTGGRLGGTEAFF. The CDR3 coding sequence is TGTGCCAGCAGCTTAACAGGGGGACGGTTAGGAGGCACTGAAGCTTTCTTT.

CDR3 sequence reads: CAWSPPLPISGNTIYF. The CDR3 DNA sequence: TGTGCCTGGAGTCCCCCCCTTCCTATCTCTGGAAACACCATATATTTT. V and J are TRBV30 and TRBJ1-3; D is ambiguous. Trimming shortened V by 2 bases and J by 0 bases, and 14 bases separated the two germline ends. This CDR3 has 16 residues. CDR1 and CDR2 (germline): GTSNPN, SVGIG (reference sequence).

The CDR3 coding sequence is TGTGCCAGCAGTCAGGGGACAGGCGAGCAGTACTTC. Translated: CASSQGTGEQYF. This sequence joins TRBV28 and TRBJ2-7; 8 bases are a match to TRBD1. V lost 5 bases, J lost 6 bases, and 3 bases stayed unmatched. The CDR3 is 12 residues long. Germline CDR1 MDHEN, CDR2 SYDVKM.

The chain combines TRBV28 with TRBJ2-7, with 10 nucleotides matching TRBD2. This CDR3 region has 14 residues. From germline, CDR1 is MDHEN and CDR2 SYDVKM. Trimming cost V 5 bases and J 6 bases; bases outside gene matches: 7. The CDR3 bases are TGTGCCAGCAGTGGGCCTAGCGGGAGTTTCGAGCAGTACTTC. Residues: CASSGPSGSFEQYF.

This chain joins TRBV27 and TRBJ2-1, with D perhaps TRBD2 (5 bases). The CDR3 is 13 residues long. The germline V gene has CDR1 MNHEY and CDR2 SMNVEV (reference sequence). Trimming shortened V by 5 bases and J by 8 bases, and 13 bases separated the two germline ends. CDR3 coding DNA: TGTGCCAGCAGTCCCGGGGTTGAGGATGAGCAGTTCTTC. Protein: CASSPGVEDEQFF.

The chain uses TRBV21-1 and TRBJ2-7; TRBD2 is the table's D call and was not checked against the DNA. TRBV21-1 is termed a pseudogene. This CDR3 spans 15 amino acids. The CDR3 reads CASSRGTSGSYEQYF. CDR3 in DNA: TGTGCCAGCAGCAGAGGGACTAGCGGCTCCTACGAGCAGTACTTC.

The chain couples TRBV29-1 to TRBJ1-5; 7 bases are a match to TRBD1. With V trimmed by 7 bases and J by 6 bases, 9 bases remained unmatched. The CDR3 sequence is 13 residues long. Germline loops: CDR1 SQVTM, CDR2 ANQGSEA. This CDR3 is CSALQGMGQPQHF. The CDR3 DNA sequence: TGCAGCGCTCTACAGGGGATGGGTCAGCCCCAGCATTTT.

J is TRBJ1-2 and V is TRBV19, with 7 bases that match TRBD1. Trimming took 7 bases from V and 1 from J; bases not matched to a gene: 6. The germline V gene encodes CDR1 LNHDA and CDR2 SQIVND (reference sequence). This CDR3 is 14 amino acids long. The CDR3 region has the DNA TGTGCCAGTAACCGGGACAGCCTTAACTATGGCTACACCTTC. Amino acid sequence: CASNRDSLNYGYTF.

The gene calls are TRBV6-5 and TRBJ2-2; D call uncertain. Deletions cut 7 bases from V and 3 bases from J, with 3 bases between. CDR3 length: 11 amino acids. Germline lookup yields CDR1 MNHEY and CDR2 SVGAGI. The CDR3 sequence is CASKYTGELFF. CDR3 nucleotides: TGTGCCAGCAAGTACACCGGGGAGCTGTTTTTT.

This clone showed up just once. The chain uses TRBV10-3 and TRBJ2-7; D gene unclear. Germline CDR1 ENHRY, CDR2 SYGVKD. V lost 5 bases, J lost 2 bases, and 10 bases lay in between. CDR3 size: 13 residues. This chain's CDR3 is CAISPDRPYEQYF. The CDR3 DNA reads as TGTGCCATCAGTCCTGACCGTCCCTACGAGCAGTACTTC.

The gene calls are TRBV11-3 and TRBJ2-6, with TRBD1 matching over 7 bases. With 4 bases clipped from V and 2 bases from J, the junction kept 5 bases outside the gene matches. The germline V gene encodes CDR1 SGHNT and CDR2 YENEEA. The CDR3 totals 16 residues. The CDR3 sequence is CASSSGTGAGANVLTF. CDR3 bases: TGTGCCAGCAGCTCAGGAACAGGGGCTGGGGCCAACGTCCTGACTTTC.

The chain couples TRBV29-1 to TRBJ1-1, with D possibly being TRBD1 (6 bases). V was clipped by 6 bases and J by 0 bases, with 11 bases between them. The CDR3 runs 13 residues. Germline CDR1 SQVTM, CDR2 ANQGSEA. The CDR3 protein is CSVTRGLNTEAFF. The CDR3 DNA is TGCAGCGTAACCAGGGGCTTGAACACTGAAGCTTTCTTT.

The rearrangement links TRBV9 to TRBJ1-2; weak D call: TRBD1 (5 bases). The CDR3 has 17 amino acids. Trimming stripped 4 bases from V and 1 base from J, with 20 bases between. Germline values: CDR1 SGDLS, CDR2 YYNGEE. CDR3 sequence reads: CASSPTPSGRHNYGYTF. CDR3 in DNA: TGTGCCAGCAGCCCAACCCCCTCAGGGAGGCATAACTATGGCTACACCTTC.

The chain couples TRBV21-1 to TRBJ2-7; TRBD1 is the table's D call and was not checked against the DNA. TRBV21-1 is described as a pseudogene. This CDR3 has 14 amino acids. The DNA for the CDR3 is TGTGCCATCTTAAGGACAGGCCCAAATTACGAGCAGTACTTC. Translation: CAILRTGPNYEQYF.

This clone was seen only a few times. The same CDR3 is also encoded by other DNA sequences in this sample. The chain employs TRBV27 and TRBJ2-7; no definite D call. The CDR3 sequence is 12 residues long. CDR1 and CDR2 from the germline V gene are MNHEY and SMNVEV (reference sequence). V was cut by 1 base and J by 3 bases, with 4 bases left in between. CDR3 amino acids: CASSLYGYEQYF. CDR3 nucleotides: TGTGCCAGCAGTTTATACGGCTACGAGCAGTACTTC.

The chain uses TRBV18 and TRBJ1-3; D remains ambiguous. The length of the CDR3 is 18 residues. V was trimmed by 0 bases and J by 3 bases, leaving 18 bases between them. Germline-derived CDR1 and CDR2 are KGHSH and LQKENI. The DNA of the CDR3 is TGTGCCAGCTCACCACCGAGGCCGATCGGTGCGCTTGGAAACACCATATATTTT. It encodes CASSPPRPIGALGNTIYF.

The rearrangement links TRBV28 to TRBJ2-7, with D possibly being TRBD1 or TRBD2 (5 bases each). Germline values: CDR1 MDHEN, CDR2 SYDVKM. CDR3 length equals 14 residues. Trimming removed 5 bases at V and 2 bases at J, with 13 bases between. CDR3 residues: CASSPGVGAYEQYF. The CDR3 coding sequence is TGTGCCAGCAGTCCCGGGGTGGGGGCCTACGAGCAGTACTTC.

The rearrangement links TRBV28 to TRBJ1-1; D is undetermined. Per the germline V gene, CDR1 is MDHEN and CDR2 is SYDVKM. The CDR3 is 16 amino acids. V lost 5 bases and J lost 1, with 17 bases in between. The CDR3 is CASSLWSKGKNTEAFF. The CDR3 coding sequence is TGTGCCAGCAGTCTCTGGAGTAAGGGAAAGAACACTGAAGCTTTCTTT.

The V gene is TRBV7-2, the J gene TRBJ2-3, with 10 nucleotides matching TRBD1. Germline CDR1 and CDR2: SGHTA and FQGNSA. J was trimmed by 3 bases and V by 6 bases; bases with no gene match: 3. The CDR3 loop spans 14 amino acids. The CDR3 sequence is CASRRDRGTDTQYF. CDR3 DNA sequence: TGTGCCAGCAGGCGGGACAGGGGAACAGATACGCAGTATTTT.

This clone occurred a few times. This sequence joins TRBV7-9 and TRBJ1-2; no reliable D call. Trimming stripped 1 base from V and 4 bases from J, with 13 bases between. In germline, CDR1 is SEHNR, CDR2 FQNEAQ (reference sequence). CDR3 length equals 15 residues. The CDR3 region is CASSLGAVGPYGYTF. CDR3 DNA: TGTGCCAGCAGCTTAGGTGCAGTAGGTCCCTATGGCTACACCTTC.

The chain is built from TRBV18 and TRBJ2-2; 7 bases match TRBD1. Germline values: CDR1 KGHSH, CDR2 LQKENI. With V trimmed by 6 bases and J by 2 bases, 6 bases remained unmatched. CDR3 length: 15 amino acids. CDR3 nucleotide sequence: TGTGCCAGCTCCCCGGGACAGCCAAACACCGGGGAGCTGTTTTTT. Its translation: CASSPGQPNTGELFF. Combining the CDR3 with reference TRBV18 and TRBJ2-2 gives the whole variable domain NAGVMQNPRHLVRRRGQEARLRCSPMKGHSHVYWYRQLPEEGLKFMVYLQKENIIDESGMPKERFSAEFPKEGPSILRIQQVVRGDSAAYFCASSPGQPNTGELFFGEGSRLTVL.

The chain carries TRBV7-9 and TRBJ2-5; 7 nucleotides agree with TRBD1. With 1 base clipped from V and 3 bases from J, the junction kept 2 bases outside the gene matches. Germline CDR1 SEHNR, CDR2 FQNEAQ (reference sequence). The CDR3 sequence is 14 residues long. The CDR3 sequence: CASSLVDREETQYF. The CDR3 region has the DNA TGTGCCAGCAGCTTAGTTGACAGGGAAGAGACCCAGTACTTC.

This chain connects TRBV20-1 to TRBJ1-5; no clear D. Germline V lookup: CDR1 DFQATT, CDR2 SNEGSKA (reference sequence). There are 11 residues in the CDR3. V lost 0 bases and J lost 11, with 8 bases in between. Here the CDR3 DNA reads TGCAGTGCTAGAGAATCCCAGGCCCAGCATTTT. Translation gives CSARESQAQHF.

The gene calls are TRBV6-6 and TRBJ2-1; D not resolved. CDR1 is MNHNY and CDR2 is SVGAGI in the germline V gene (reference sequence). CDR3 size: 15 residues. The V end lost 2 bases, the J end lost 3 bases, and 11 bases lay between the germline ends. CDR3 loop: CASSYGVGLYNEQFF. CDR3 in DNA: TGTGCCAGCAGTTACGGGGTGGGTCTCTACAATGAGCAGTTCTTC.